This TCR beta chain was documented in a study of Graves' ophthalmopathy and Graves' hyperthyroidism. Ten or more counts support this clonotype. The antigen is unknown. Researchers took RNA transcripts and amplified TCR beta CDR3 regions from them. A first-round RT-PCR used HTBI primers, followed by a second-round multiplex PCR. TCRdb ran MiXCR on the multiplex PCR reads and lists one entry per CDR3 protein. The sample contains hundreds of thousands of distinct CDR3 sequences, around 20% of which appear only once. The CDR3 is 15 amino acids. CDR1 is DFQATT and CDR2 is SNEGSKA in the germline V gene (reference sequence). The ends lost 0 bases at V and 5 bases at J; junction bases unmatched: 4. Each diagnosis was determined on the basis of clinical symptoms, serum thyroxine, TRAb, thyroid ultrasound and orbital computed tomography. Study observations and caveats: A model built from 13 signatures distinguished ophthalmopathy from stable hyperthyroidism with 85% to 90% sensitivity and 81.08% specificity. Most expanded clonotypes in thyroid above 0.001 frequency also showed up in blood.

The source is a woman aged 18-29 years with stable Graves' hyperthyroidism. V usage is TRBV20-1 and J usage is TRBJ1-6, with TRBD1 identical over 7 bases. The material sequenced was peripheral blood. CDR3 sequence (DNA): TGCAGTGCTAGAGATTGGGACAGACATAATTCACCCCTCCACTTT. This codes for CSARDWDRHNSPLHF.